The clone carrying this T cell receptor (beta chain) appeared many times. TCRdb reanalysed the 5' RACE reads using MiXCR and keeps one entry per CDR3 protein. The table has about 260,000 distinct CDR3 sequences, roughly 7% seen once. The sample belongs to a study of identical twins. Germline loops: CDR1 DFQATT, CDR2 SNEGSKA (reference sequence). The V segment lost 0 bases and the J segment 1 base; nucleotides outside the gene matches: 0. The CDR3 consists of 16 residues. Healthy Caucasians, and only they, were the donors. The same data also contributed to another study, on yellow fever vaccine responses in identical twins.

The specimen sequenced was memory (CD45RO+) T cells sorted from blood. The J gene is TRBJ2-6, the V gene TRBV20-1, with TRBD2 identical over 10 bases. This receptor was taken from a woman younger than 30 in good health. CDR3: CSARETSGSGANVLTF. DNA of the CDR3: TGCAGTGCTAGAGAGACTAGCGGGTCTGGGGCCAACGTCCTGACTTTC.